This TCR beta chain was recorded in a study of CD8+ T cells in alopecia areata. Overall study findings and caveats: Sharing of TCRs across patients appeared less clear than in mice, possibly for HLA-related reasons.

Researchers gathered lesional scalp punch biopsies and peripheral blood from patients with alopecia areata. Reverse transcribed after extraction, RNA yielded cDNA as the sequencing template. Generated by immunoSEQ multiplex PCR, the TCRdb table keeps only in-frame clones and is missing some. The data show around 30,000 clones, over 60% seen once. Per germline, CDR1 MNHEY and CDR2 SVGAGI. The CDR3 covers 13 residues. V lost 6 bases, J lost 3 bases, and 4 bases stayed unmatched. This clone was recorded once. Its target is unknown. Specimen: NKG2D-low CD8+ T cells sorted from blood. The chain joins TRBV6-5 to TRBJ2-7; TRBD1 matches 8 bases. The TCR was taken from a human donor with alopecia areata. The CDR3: CASRYGQGYEQYF. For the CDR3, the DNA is TGTGCCAGCAGGTACGGACAGGGCTACGAGCAGTACTTC.